These T cell receptor beta chains were read from a single sample in a study of blood T cells in healthy people across ages. TCRdb redid the calling of the 5' RACE reads with MiXCR, one entry per CDR3 protein. The sample gives over 950,000 distinct CDR3 sequences, roughly 47% of which show up once; about 21% is in the top ten. The source material was blood. These receptor sequences come from a woman aged 55-69 years in good health. CDR3s include the opening cysteine and the closing phenylalanine or tryptophan. Each record gives: D gene, clone size, J gene, V gene, CDR3 protein, CDR3 DNA. The D gene is left open where the match is weak. Clone size appears in some rows only: once, few, many, or a class for an expanded clone.

D gene: .; clone size: many; J gene: TRBJ2-5; V gene: TRBV7-9; CDR3 protein: CASSLNGGETQYF; CDR3 DNA: TGTGCCAGCAGCTTGAACGGGGGAGAGACCCAGTACTTC
D gene: .; clone size: .; J gene: TRBJ2-3; V gene: TRBV4-2; CDR3 protein: CASSQDFLLPKTQYF; CDR3 DNA: TGTGCCAGCAGCCAAGATTTCTTACTTCCTAAAACGCAGTATTTT
D gene: .; clone size: .; J gene: TRBJ2-2; V gene: TRBV18; CDR3 protein: CASSPPWASANTGELFF; CDR3 DNA: TGTGCCAGCTCACCACCGTGGGCTAGCGCGAACACCGGGGAGCTGTTTTTT
D gene: .; clone size: few; J gene: TRBJ2-5; V gene: TRBV10-3; CDR3 protein: CATGGGEETQYF; CDR3 DNA: TGTGCCACAGGGGGGGGAGAAGAGACCCAGTACTTC
D gene: TRBD1; clone size: few; J gene: TRBJ1-6; V gene: TRBV5-5; CDR3 protein: CASSSRTGARSYNSPLHF; CDR3 DNA: TGTGCCAGCAGCTCCCGGACAGGAGCAAGATCCTATAATTCACCCCTCCACTTT
D gene: TRBD2; clone size: .; J gene: TRBJ2-3; V gene: TRBV30; CDR3 protein: CAGTSGIGTQYF; CDR3 DNA: TGTGCCGGGACTAGCGGGATTGGTACGCAGTATTTT
D gene: TRBD1; clone size: few; J gene: TRBJ2-3; V gene: TRBV18; CDR3 protein: CASVRDRFADTQYF; CDR3 DNA: TGTGCCAGCGTACGGGACAGGTTTGCAGATACGCAGTATTTT
D gene: .; clone size: .; J gene: TRBJ2-4; V gene: TRBV20-1; CDR3 protein: CSARDPRSADGEQYF; CDR3 DNA: TGCAGTGCTAGAGATCCCCGATCCGCAGATGGAGAGCAGTACTTC
D gene: TRBD2; clone size: few; J gene: TRBJ2-7; V gene: TRBV7-2; CDR3 protein: CASSPAGLAGGGEQYF; CDR3 DNA: TGTGCCAGCAGCCCTGCGGGACTAGCGGGAGGCGGCGAGCAGTACTTC
D gene: .; clone size: .; J gene: TRBJ2-1; V gene: TRBV24-1; CDR3 protein: CATRDWANEQFF; CDR3 DNA: TGTGCCACCAGGGATTGGGCAAATGAGCAGTTCTTC
D gene: TRBD2; clone size: .; J gene: TRBJ2-7; V gene: TRBV28; CDR3 protein: CASRPVLAGVYEQYF; CDR3 DNA: TGTGCCAGCAGACCCGTACTAGCGGGAGTTTACGAGCAGTACTTC
D gene: TRBD1; clone size: once; J gene: TRBJ2-7; V gene: TRBV12-3/TRBV12-4; CDR3 protein: CASSWTGRPYEQYF; CDR3 DNA: TGTGCCAGCAGTTGGACAGGGAGACCCTACGAGCAGTACTTC
D gene: .; clone size: .; J gene: TRBJ2-7; V gene: TRBV5-1; CDR3 protein: CACSLAAQGPYEQYF; CDR3 DNA: TGCGCCTGCAGCTTGGCAGCCCAGGGCCCCTACGAGCAGTACTTC
D gene: .; clone size: .; J gene: TRBJ2-1; V gene: TRBV15; CDR3 protein: CATSRDLYEQFF; CDR3 DNA: TGTGCCACCAGCAGAGATCTCTATGAGCAGTTCTTC
D gene: .; clone size: .; J gene: TRBJ2-7; V gene: TRBV11-2; CDR3 protein: CASSYGTGTETYEQYF; CDR3 DNA: TGTGCCAGTAGCTATGGGACCGGGACTGAGACCTACGAGCAGTACTTC